This entry concerns a single T cell receptor beta chain. Germline values: CDR1 LNHDA, CDR2 SQIVND (reference sequence). This CDR3 is built from 13 residues. This entry is derived from a study of T cells expressing NK-cell markers. TCRdb reprocessed the 5' RACE reads, with one entry per CDR3 protein and no DNA. Its clone listing holds about 170,000 distinct CDR3 sequences. This clonotype was sampled from a man aged 18 to 69 in good health. Source material: blood T cells: a sorted CD56 or NKG2C T cell subset, CD4+ or CD8+ T cells, or bulk PBMC T cells (not recorded which). V and J are TRBV19 and TRBJ2-1; TCRdb picks TRBD1, but there is no DNA to check that call. This CDR3 is CASSIRGTNEQFF.